Shown below are 29 T cell receptor beta chains from a single sample sequenced in a study of graft-versus-host responses after intestinal transplantation. Sequenced by immunoSEQ multiplex PCR; TCRdb stores in-frame clones only, minus some. The table records some 96,000 clones, roughly 87% of them present only once. Antigens for these TCRs are unknown. The source material was unstimulated CD4+ T cells sorted from spleen or lymph node cells, sampled before transplant. These receptors originate from a human donor who was the organ donor for an intestinal transplant.

The chain recombines TRBV29-1 with TRBJ2-5; tentative D call: TRBD2 (5 bases). With 4 bases removed from V and 1 base from J, the gap between germline ends came to 10 bases. The length of the CDR3 is 13 residues. Germline loops: CDR1 SQVTM, CDR2 ANQGSEA. The DNA for the CDR3 is TGCAGCGTTGCTCCCGGGATCCAAGAGACCCAGTACTTC. Its protein product is CSVAPGIQETQYF.

This clone was recorded only once. The chain has TRBV9 and TRBJ1-6, with a tentative D call TRBD1 (6 bases). The CDR3 runs to 13 residues. With 8 bases removed from V and 7 bases from J, the gap between germline ends came to 13 bases. From germline, CDR1 is SGDLS and CDR2 YYNGEE. CDR3 DNA: TGTGCCAGTACGGACAGCCGGAATTCACCCCTCCACTTT. This gives the protein CASTDSRNSPLHF.

The chain links TRBV13 to TRBJ1-1; no definite D call. The CDR3 runs to 12 residues. The germline CDR1 and CDR2 sequences are PRHDT and FYEKMQ (reference sequence). V shed 1 base and J shed 9 bases, with 9 bases lying between them. The CDR3 coding sequence is TGTGCCAGCAGCTTAGACAGCTTCAAAGCTTTCTTT. Translation gives CASSLDSFKAFF.

This clone came up a few times. Other DNA sequences in the sample encode the same CDR3. This rearrangement joins TRBV5-4 to TRBJ2-3, with D unresolved. CDR3 length equals 12 residues. Trimming stripped 0 bases from V and 4 bases from J, with 3 bases between. Germline CDR1 is SGHNT and CDR2 is YYREEE (reference sequence). The CDR3 DNA reads TGTGCCAGCAGCTTGGGGGCAGATACGCAGTATTTT. Translated, it gives CASSLGADTQYF.

The V gene is TRBV5-3, the J gene TRBJ2-5; 8 positions match TRBD1. TRBV5-3 is placed among ORFs of uncertain function. The ends lost 0 bases at V and 1 base at J; junction bases unmatched: 2. The CDR3 extends over 15 amino acids. DNA of the CDR3: TGTGCCAGAAGCTTGGAGACAGGGGCCCAAGAGACCCAGTACTTC. This translates into CARSLETGAQETQYF.

The genes are TRBV30 and TRBJ2-2; D ambiguous. Germline values: CDR1 GTSNPN, CDR2 SVGIG (reference sequence). The CDR3 runs to 13 residues. Trimming cost V 0 bases and J 6 bases, with 8 bases left between them. The CDR3 sequence: CAWSVMDPGELFF. The CDR3 region has the DNA TGTGCCTGGAGTGTAATGGATCCCGGGGAGCTGTTTTTT.

The chain joins TRBV18 to TRBJ2-7, with D tentatively TRBD1 (6 bases). The V end was cut by 3 bases, the J end by 4 bases, with 13 bases between. The germline gives CDR1 KGHSH, CDR2 LQKENI. The CDR3 length is 14 residues. CDR3 region: CASSPLQQGYEQYF. The CDR3 coding sequence is TGTGCCAGCTCACCCCTGCAACAGGGATACGAGCAGTACTTC.

The J gene is TRBJ2-7, the V gene TRBV6-5, with 9 positions matching TRBD1. The CDR3 loop spans 15 amino acids. CDR1 is MNHEY and CDR2 is SVGAGI in the germline V gene. Losses at the gene ends were 7 bases for V and 3 bases for J; bases not matched to a gene: 10. As DNA, the CDR3 is TGTGCCAGCATCCTAAGCAGGACAGGGGTCTACGAGCAGTACTTC. This encodes CASILSRTGVYEQYF.

The gene calls are TRBV5-6 and TRBJ2-1; 10 bases line up with TRBD2. Germline assignment: CDR1 SGHDT and CDR2 YYEEEE. V was pared by 0 bases and J by 8 bases, with 17 bases of the junction left unmatched. This CDR3 contains 19 residues. For the CDR3, the DNA is TGTGCCAGCAGCTTGGATATTTTAGGGTTAGCGGGGGGTTCTCATGAGCAGTTCTTC. This sequence encodes CASSLDILGLAGGSHEQFF.

The V gene is TRBV6-8, the J gene TRBJ2-2; D assignment may be TRBD1 or TRBD2 (5 bases each). V dropped 7 bases and J dropped 1 base, with 34 bases sitting between them. The CDR3 extends over 22 amino acids. The germline gives CDR1 MNHGY, CDR2 SAAAGT. CDR3 loop: CASNRGTGNFATLIRNTGELFF. DNA of the CDR3: TGTGCCAGCAATCGGGGCACGGGCAATTTCGCTACCCTGATTCGGAACACCGGGGAGCTGTTTTTT.

This chain uses TRBV7-2 with TRBJ1-1; possible D gene TRBD1, 6 bases. Trimming left V 5 bases short and J 5 bases short, with 21 bases between. Germline V lookup: CDR1 SGHTA, CDR2 FQGNSA. CDR3 length: 16 amino acids. DNA of the CDR3: TGTGCCAGCAGCCCAACGAGGGGGGTTTATGGGACTGAAGCTTTCTTT. Translating it yields CASSPTRGVYGTEAFF.

This clone has a handful of counts. The chain employs TRBV28 and TRBJ2-1, with D uncertain. The germline CDR1 and CDR2 sequences are MDHEN and SYDVKM. V lost 7 bases and J 0 bases, leaving 10 bases between the germline ends. This CDR3 is 14 amino acids long. CDR3 sequence reads: CASKDYSSYNEQFF. The CDR3 DNA reads TGTGCCAGCAAAGATTACAGCTCCTACAATGAGCAGTTCTTC.

V is TRBV6-1 and J is TRBJ1-6; no clear D gene. Trimming left V 6 bases short and J 11 bases short, with 14 bases between. This CDR3 contains 13 residues. CDR1 and CDR2 from the germline V gene are MNHNS and SASEGT. The CDR3, as DNA: TGTGCCAGCAGCCAGGTAGAGGGAACACCCCTCCACTTT. Translated: CASSQVEGTPLHF.

The CDR3 protein is CASSLGSGVEETQYF. DNA of the CDR3: TGTGCCAGCAGCTTAGGTTCAGGGGTCGAAGAGACCCAGTACTTC. The chain employs TRBV7-9 and TRBJ2-5, with D tentatively TRBD1 (6 bases). Trimming took 1 base from V and 3 from J, leaving 12 bases between them. The CDR3 has 15 amino acids. The germline CDR1 and CDR2 sequences are SEHNR and FQNEAQ (reference sequence).

The chain is built from TRBV7-9 and TRBJ1-4; D is perhaps TRBD1 (6 bases). V was clipped by 5 bases and J by 8 bases, with 15 bases between them. The germline gives CDR1 SEHNR, CDR2 FQNEAQ (reference sequence). CDR3 length equals 14 residues. The CDR3 sequence: CASSPTGSGEKLFF. The CDR3 DNA is TGTGCCAGCAGCCCAACAGGGTCAGGAGAAAAACTGTTTTTT. Full variable domain (outside the CDR3, taken from reference TRBV7-9 and TRBJ1-4): DTGVSQNPRHKITKRGQNVTFRCDPISEHNRLYWYRQTLGQGPEFLTYFQNEAQLEKSRLLSDRFSAERPKGSFSTLEIQRTEQGDSAMYLCASSPTGSGEKLFFGSGTQLSVL.

The V and J genes are TRBV11-2 and TRBJ2-7, with a possible D match to TRBD2 (5 bases). This CDR3 is 14 amino acids long. Germline loops: CDR1 SGHAT, CDR2 FQNNGV. V was shortened by 5 bases and J by 2 bases, with 13 bases between the two germline ends. The CDR3 sequence is CASSTLQRPYEQYF. The DNA of the CDR3 is TGTGCCAGCAGCACCCTCCAGCGGCCCTACGAGCAGTACTTC.

This chain joins TRBV6-1 and TRBJ2-7; D possibly corresponds to TRBD2 (7 bases). This CDR3 has 15 residues. Germline V CDR1 and CDR2: MNHNS, SASEGT. Trimming took off 5 bases at V and 0 bases at J, with 14 bases between the two ends. CDR3 sequence: CASSKQGGSSYEQYF. In DNA, the CDR3 is TGTGCCAGCAGTAAACAGGGAGGGAGCTCCTACGAGCAGTACTTC.

The chain carries TRBV6-5 and TRBJ1-1; possible D gene TRBD1, 6 bases. The CDR3 is 16 amino acids. Germline V gene data show CDR1 as MNHEY and CDR2 as SVGAGI. Trimming removed 4 bases at V and 1 base at J, with 16 bases between. The CDR3 loop reads CASSFFSGATNTEAFF. Here the CDR3 DNA reads TGTGCCAGCAGTTTTTTTTCAGGGGCAACGAACACTGAAGCTTTCTTT.

The V gene is TRBV20-1, the J gene TRBJ2-1; no reliable D call. V lost 1 base and J lost 9, with 4 bases in between. The CDR3 extends over 10 amino acids. Looked up from germline, CDR1 is DFQATT and CDR2 is SNEGSKA (reference sequence). The CDR3 DNA reads TGCAGTGCTAGAGGCCCTGAGCAGTTCTTC. This sequence encodes CSARGPEQFF.

This chain joins TRBV30 and TRBJ2-1; D not certain. CDR3 size: 11 residues. Trimming pared 0 bases from V and 7 bases from J, leaving 4 bases between. CDR1 GTSNPN and CDR2 SVGIG come from the germline V gene (reference sequence). The CDR3 sequence: CAWSVENEQFF. CDR3 nucleotides: TGTGCCTGGAGTGTTGAAAATGAGCAGTTCTTC.

The rearrangement joins TRBV30 to TRBJ2-5; 7 bases are shared with TRBD2. Germline V gene sequence: CDR1 GTSNPN, CDR2 SVGIG (reference sequence). Unmatched junction bases numbered 10, after V lost 6 bases and J lost 6 bases. The CDR3 runs to 13 residues. The CDR3, as DNA: TGTGCCTGCCTTGGGAGGGCCCACAAGACCCAGTACTTC. This gives the protein CACLGRAHKTQYF.

The rearrangement links TRBV28 to TRBJ2-2; D unclear. With 11 bases removed from V and 1 base from J, the gap between germline ends came to 11 bases. There are 13 residues in the CDR3. The germline gives CDR1 MDHEN, CDR2 SYDVKM. The CDR3 bases are TGTGCCTCATGGCCAAGGAACACCGGGGAGCTGTTTTTT. It specifies CASWPRNTGELFF. The variable domain in full, with the rest retrieved from reference TRBV28 and TRBJ2-2, is DVKVTQSSRYLVKRTGEKVFLECVQDMDHENMFWYRQDPGLGLRLIYFSYDVKMKEKGDIPEGYSVSREKKERFSLILESASTNQTSMYLCASWPRNTGELFFGEGSRLTVL.

The V call is TRBV6-5, the J call TRBJ2-3; D unresolved. Germline V gene lookup returns CDR1 MNHEY and CDR2 SVGAGI. The germline V and J ends were trimmed by 0 bases and 7 bases, with 11 bases remaining between them. The CDR3 extends over 14 amino acids. CDR3 amino acids: CASSYSYPEYTQYF. DNA of the CDR3: TGTGCCAGCAGTTACTCTTACCCTGAGTATACGCAGTATTTT.

V usage is TRBV11-2 and J usage is TRBJ2-7, with D uncertain. This CDR3 comprises 11 residues. Germline V gene sequence: CDR1 SGHAT, CDR2 FQNNGV. Trimming cost V 5 bases and J 4 bases, with 6 bases left between them. CDR3 bases: TGTGCCAGCAGCCCGAGTTACGAGCAGTACTTC. This gives the protein CASSPSYEQYF.

The count of this clone is one. J is TRBJ2-2 and V is TRBV28, with TRBD2 matching 8 bases. With V trimmed by 5 bases and J by 9 bases, 14 bases remained unmatched. There are 16 residues in the CDR3. CDR1 is MDHEN and CDR2 is SYDVKM in the germline V gene. The CDR3 DNA reads TGTGCCAGCAGTCCCTCGGTGGGGACTAGATACAGGGAGCTGTTTTTT. It codes for CASSPSVGTRYRELFF.

V and J are TRBV5-1 and TRBJ2-4; D ambiguous. The ends were cut back, 0 bases at V and 0 bases at J, with 7 bases in the middle. Germline lookup yields CDR1 SGHRS and CDR2 YFSETQ. The CDR3 loop spans 15 amino acids. CDR3 region: CASSLANAAKNIQYF. The CDR3 DNA follows: TGCGCCAGCAGCTTGGCAAATGCAGCCAAAAACATTCAGTACTTC.

The chain links TRBV7-9 to TRBJ2-1; possibly TRBD1 for D (6 bases). The CDR3 sequence is 18 residues long. The germline V and J ends were trimmed by 3 bases and 0 bases, with 18 bases remaining between them. CDR1 and CDR2 from the germline V gene are SEHNR and FQNEAQ (reference sequence). The CDR3 coding sequence is TGTGCCAGCAGCTTCTTTAGGGGGTCAGCATTCTCCTACAATGAGCAGTTCTTC. Its protein product is CASSFFRGSAFSYNEQFF.

This clone was found once. CDR3 in amino acids: CASSVYGGGYNEQFF. DNA of the CDR3: TGTGCCAGCAGTGTCTATGGTGGGGGGTACAATGAGCAGTTCTTC. The chain uses TRBV25-1 and TRBJ2-1; D might be TRBD2 (6 bases). Per the germline V gene, CDR1 is MGHDK and CDR2 is SYGVNS. The V end lost 4 bases, the J end lost 4 bases, and 14 bases lay between the germline ends. This CDR3 comprises 15 residues.

The chain joins TRBV19 to TRBJ2-2; 8 bases line up with TRBD1. The junction had 4 bases not matched to a gene; V was cut back by 3 bases and J by 4 bases. Germline values: CDR1 LNHDA, CDR2 SQIVND (reference sequence). This CDR3 is 15 amino acids long. CDR3 nucleotides: TGTGCCAGTAGTATCGCAGGGGGCGGCACCGGGGAGCTGTTTTTT. Protein product: CASSIAGGGTGELFF.